The 7 T cell receptor beta chains below all came from one sample that was sequenced in a study of OX40 agonist ivuxolimab in advanced cancers. Produced via immunoSEQ multiplex PCR; TCRdb's table is partial and in-frame only. The sample shows roughly 13,000 clones, 75% to 85% of them seen only once. This specimen was CD4+ or CD8+ T cells sorted from blood, taken in a trial of the OX40 agonist ivuxolimab. Source of these receptors: an adult with an advanced solid tumor such as melanoma, head and neck, liver or kidney cancer.

V usage is TRBV23-1 and J usage is TRBJ2-7, with D perhaps matching TRBD1 (5 bases). TRBV23-1 is an ORF, and what it does is uncertain. The CDR3 totals 16 residues. Trimming removed 0 bases at V and 0 bases at J, with 12 bases between. The CDR3 sequence is CASSQSRNRTSYEQYF. For the CDR3, the DNA is TGCGCCAGCAGTCAATCGAGGAACAGGACCTCCTACGAGCAGTACTTC.

The rearrangement joins TRBV6-5 to TRBJ2-5; TRBD1 matches at 7 bases. V trimming: 2 bases; J trimming: 4 bases; junction bases outside the gene matches: 7. CDR3 length equals 15 residues. Germline lookup yields CDR1 MNHEY and CDR2 SVGAGI. The CDR3 coding sequence is TGTGCCAGCAGTTACCCTGACGAGGGGGCAGAGACCCAGTACTTC. Protein product: CASSYPDEGAETQYF.

Here the CDR3 DNA reads TGTGCCATCAGTGAGAGAGCCCAGCCTAATGAAAAACTGTTTTTT. It encodes CAISERAQPNEKLFF. The chain links TRBV10-3 to TRBJ1-4; D remains unclear. CDR3 length equals 15 residues. Trimming shortened V by 2 bases and J by 3 bases, and 10 bases separated the two germline ends. The V gene's germline CDR1 is ENHRY and CDR2 SYGVKD.

V gene TRBV6-5 combines with J gene TRBJ2-7; D not resolved. The CDR3 has 13 residues. Germline V CDR1 and CDR2: MNHEY, SVGAGI. V shed 0 bases and J shed 6 bases, with 9 bases lying between them. CDR3 region: CASSYSGSLEQYF. The CDR3 DNA is TGTGCCAGCAGTTACTCGGGATCTCTCGAGCAGTACTTC.

The chain has TRBV30 and TRBJ2-5, with D unclear. This CDR3 contains 12 residues. Between the trimmed V and J ends, which lost 2 bases and 4 bases, there was a span of 8 bases. The V gene's germline CDR1 is GTSNPN and CDR2 SVGIG (reference sequence). CDR3 in DNA: TGTGCCTGGAGTTCGGTCTCAGAGACCCAGTACTTC. Protein sequence: CAWSSVSETQYF.

This rearrangement joins TRBV7-2 to TRBJ1-5; D gene unclear. This CDR3 contains 15 residues. CDR1 and CDR2 (germline): SGHTA, FQGNSA. The ends were cut back, 2 bases at V and 0 bases at J, with 8 bases in the middle. The CDR3 nucleotides are TGTGCCAGCAGCTTAAGAGGGCATAGCAATCAGCCCCAGCATTTT. It specifies CASSLRGHSNQPQHF. Drawing the rest from reference TRBV7-2 and TRBJ1-5, the complete variable domain is GAGVSQSPSNKVTEKGKDVELRCDPISGHTALYWYRQSLGQGLEFLIYFQGNSAPDKSGLPSDRFSAERTGGSVSTLTIQRTQQEDSAVYLCASSLRGHSNQPQHFGDGTRLSIL.

The genes are TRBV7-3 and TRBJ2-3; a possible D gene is TRBD1 (5 bases). CDR1 SGHTA and CDR2 FQGTGA come from the germline V gene. Trimming pared 1 base from V and 3 bases from J, leaving 11 bases between. The CDR3 covers 15 residues. CDR3 in DNA: TGTGCCAGCAGCTTAATGGGGCAAAGGACAGATACGCAGTATTTT. Translated, it gives CASSLMGQRTDTQYF.